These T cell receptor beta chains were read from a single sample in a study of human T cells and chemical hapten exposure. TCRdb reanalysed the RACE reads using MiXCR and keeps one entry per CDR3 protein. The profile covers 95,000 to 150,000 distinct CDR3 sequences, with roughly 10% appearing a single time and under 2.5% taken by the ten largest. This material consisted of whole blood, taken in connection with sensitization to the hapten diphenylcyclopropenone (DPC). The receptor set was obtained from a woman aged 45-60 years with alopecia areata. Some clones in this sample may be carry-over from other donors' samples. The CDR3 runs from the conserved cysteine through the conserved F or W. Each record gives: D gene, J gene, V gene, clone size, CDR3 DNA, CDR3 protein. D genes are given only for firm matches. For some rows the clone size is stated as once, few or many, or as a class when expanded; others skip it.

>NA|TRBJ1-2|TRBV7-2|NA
TGTGCCAGCAGCTTAAACAGCCAATATGGCTACACCTTC
CASSLNSQYGYTF
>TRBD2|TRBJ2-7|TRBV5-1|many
TGCGCCAGCAGCCCGGGACTAGCGGACTACGAGCAGTACTTC
CASSPGLADYEQYF
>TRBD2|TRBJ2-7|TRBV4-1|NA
TGCGCCAGCAGCCAAGGTCCGGGAGGCTTTTACGAGCAGTACTTC
CASSQGPGGFYEQYF
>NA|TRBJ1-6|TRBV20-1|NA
TGCAGTGCTAGAGGATCCTCTTCGGGGTCACCCCTCCACTTT
CSARGSSSGSPLHF
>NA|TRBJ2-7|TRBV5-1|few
TGCGCCAGCAGCTTGGCGAGCGGTCTCTACGAGCAGTACTTC
CASSLASGLYEQYF
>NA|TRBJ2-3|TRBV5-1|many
TGCGCCAGCAGCTTGACGGCGGCGAAAGTGGGGCAGTATTTT
CASSLTAAKVGQYF
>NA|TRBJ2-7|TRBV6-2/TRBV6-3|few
TGTGCCAGCAGTCGTCCGGGCGACTCCTACGAGCAGTACTTC
CASSRPGDSYEQYF
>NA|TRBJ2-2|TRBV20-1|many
TGCAGTGCTAGGAGCAGGGCTGCCGGGGAGCTGTTTTTT
CSARSRAAGELFF
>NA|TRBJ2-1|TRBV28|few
TGTGCCAGCAGTCGAGGGGCCACCTACAATGAGCAGTTCTTC
CASSRGATYNEQFF
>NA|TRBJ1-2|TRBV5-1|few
TGCGCCAGCAGCTCCTCAGGGTCGGGGACTCCCTATGGCTACACCTTC
CASSSSGSGTPYGYTF
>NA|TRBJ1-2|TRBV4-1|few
TGCGCCAGCAGGGGAGGGGACTATGGCTACACCTTC
CASRGGDYGYTF
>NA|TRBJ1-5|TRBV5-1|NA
TGCGCCAGCAGCTTGGGAGGCGGCTATCAGCCCCAGCATTTT
CASSLGGGYQPQHF
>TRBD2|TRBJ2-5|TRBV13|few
TGTGCCAGCAGCTTCCCTACTAGCGGGGACGCCTGGGGGACCCAGTACTTC
CASSFPTSGDAWGTQYF
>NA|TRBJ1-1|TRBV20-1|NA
TGCAGTGCTAGAAGGGAGGGTTCGAACACTGAAGCTTTCTTT
CSARREGSNTEAFF
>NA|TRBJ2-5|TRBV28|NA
TGTGCCAGCCGGGCGGTAGTGGAGACCCAGTACTTC
CASRAVVETQYF
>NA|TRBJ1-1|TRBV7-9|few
TGTGCCAGCAGCTTACGTCTACCGCGGATTAACACTGAAGCTTTCTTT
CASSLRLPRINTEAFF
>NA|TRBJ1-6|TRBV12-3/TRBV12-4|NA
TGTGCCAGCAGTTTCAGGCAGGGCGACTCACCCCTCCACTTT
CASSFRQGDSPLHF
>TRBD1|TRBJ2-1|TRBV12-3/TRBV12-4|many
TGTGCCAGCAGTTTAGGTGTTGGGACAGGGAGAAATGAGCAGTTCTTC
CASSLGVGTGRNEQFF
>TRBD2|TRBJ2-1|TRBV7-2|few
TGTGCCAGCAGCCCACCGGGACCGGGAGGGAATGAGCAGTTCTTC
CASSPPGPGGNEQFF
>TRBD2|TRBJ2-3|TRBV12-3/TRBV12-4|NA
TGTGCCAGCAGTCAGACAGCTAGCGGGCTCACAGATACGCAGTATTTT
CASSQTASGLTDTQYF
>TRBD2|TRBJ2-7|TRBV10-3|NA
TGTGCCATCAGTGAACGACTAGCGGTTACTTACGAGCAGTACTTC
CAISERLAVTYEQYF
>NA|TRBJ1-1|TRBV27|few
TGTGCCAGCAGCTGGGGGTGGGGGACTGAAGCTTTCTTT
CASSWGWGTEAFF
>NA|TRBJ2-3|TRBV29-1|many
TGCAGCGTTTTGCCCCTTAGGGCAGATACGCAGTATTTT
CSVLPLRADTQYF
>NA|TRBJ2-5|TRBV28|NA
TGTGCCAGCAGTTGTGGGGAGACCCAGTACTTC
CASSCGETQYF
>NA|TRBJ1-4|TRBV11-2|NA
TGTGCCAGCAGCTCTCTCCTCAGCCCAACTAATGAAAAACTGTTTTTT
CASSSLLSPTNEKLFF